Listed below are T cell receptor beta chains from one sample, sequenced in a study of blood T cell repertoires in COVID-19. Sequenced by immunoSEQ multiplex PCR; TCRdb stores in-frame clones only, minus some. The data contain 87,000 or so clones, about 90% of them singletons. Sequencing was performed on peripheral blood. The receptors originated from a man older than 75 with acute or convalescent COVID-19. Both conserved end residues are part of each CDR3. The D gene is left open where the match is weak. Size values are once, few and many counts, or a class for expanded clones, and some rows have none.

size: -
J: TRBJ2-3
D: TRBD2
V: TRBV7-9
CDR3: CASSVWTSGPTDTQYF
DNA: TGTGCCAGCAGCGTTTGGACTAGCGGCCCCACAGATACGCAGTATTTT

size: -
J: TRBJ2-1
D: TRBD2
V: TRBV11-1
CDR3: CASSLAGLAASNEQFF
DNA: TGTGCCAGCAGCTTAGCCGGACTAGCGGCCTCCAATGAGCAGTTCTTC

size: few
J: TRBJ2-3
D: TRBD2
V: TRBV28
CDR3: CASSTSGFADTQYF
DNA: TGTGCCAGCAGTACTAGCGGGTTCGCAGATACGCAGTATTTT

size: few
J: TRBJ1-6
D: -
V: TRBV6-5
CDR3: CASSYVEVSYNSPLHF
DNA: TGTGCCAGCAGTTACGTAGAAGTCTCCTATAATTCACCCCTCCACTTT

size: -
J: TRBJ2-3
D: TRBD1
V: TRBV10-3
CDR3: CAISPRWGQSTDTQYF
DNA: TGTGCCATCAGTCCCCGGTGGGGACAGAGCACAGATACGCAGTATTTT

size: -
J: TRBJ1-1
D: -
V: TRBV11-3
CDR3: CASSSGGGDTEAFF
DNA: TGTGCCAGCAGCTCAGGAGGGGGGGACACTGAAGCTTTCTTT

size: once
J: TRBJ2-7
D: -
V: TRBV5-1
CDR3: CASSLDFGGSYEQYF
DNA: TGCGCCAGCAGTCTCGACTTTGGTGGGAGCTACGAGCAGTACTTC

size: few
J: TRBJ1-1
D: -
V: TRBV7-2
CDR3: CASSPLGGTLNTEAFF
DNA: TGTGCCAGCAGCCCCCTCGGGGGGACCCTGAACACTGAAGCTTTCTTT

size: -
J: TRBJ1-2
D: -
V: TRBV5-5
CDR3: CASSLDSQGHYGYTF
DNA: TGTGCCAGCAGCTTGGATAGCCAGGGCCACTATGGCTACACCTTC

size: -
J: TRBJ1-1
D: -
V: TRBV19
CDR3: CASGNRELVAFF
DNA: TGTGCCAGTGGTAACAGGGAACTGGTAGCTTTCTTT

size: few
J: TRBJ1-3
D: -
V: TRBV6-6
CDR3: CASGLSGNTIYF
DNA: TGTGCCAGCGGGCTGTCAGGAAACACCATATATTTT

size: -
J: TRBJ2-7
D: -
V: TRBV6-1
CDR3: CASSDLKGYYEQYF
DNA: TGTGCCAGCAGTGATCTGAAGGGGTACTACGAGCAGTACTTC

size: -
J: TRBJ1-2
D: -
V: TRBV18
CDR3: CASSPSLTGNYPYGYTF
DNA: TGTGCCAGCTCACCTAGTTTGACAGGCAACTACCCCTATGGCTACACCTTC

size: -
J: TRBJ1-1
D: -
V: TRBV4-2
CDR3: CASSLVSTTEAFF
DNA: TGTGCCAGCAGCCTCGTCTCTACCACTGAAGCTTTCTTT

size: -
J: TRBJ1-1
D: TRBD1
V: TRBV6-1
CDR3: CASREETGWQTEAFF
DNA: TGTGCCAGCAGGGAAGAGACAGGGTGGCAAACTGAAGCTTTCTTT

size: once
J: TRBJ2-7
D: -
V: TRBV7-8
CDR3: CASSLIQRGTYEQYF
DNA: TGTGCCAGCAGCTTGATCCAGAGAGGGACCTACGAGCAGTACTTC

size: -
J: TRBJ2-3
D: TRBD2
V: TRBV6-2/TRBV6-3
CDR3: CASSGLAGPTDTQYF
DNA: TGTGCCAGCAGTGGACTAGCGGGGCCCACAGATACGCAGTATTTT